This passage covers 6 T cell receptor beta chains from one sample sequenced in a study of shared clonotypes between healthy human individuals. Profiled with immunoSEQ multiplex PCR; TCRdb holds only in-frame clones, not every one. The repertoire holds 400,000 or so clones, with 95% to 97% as singletons. The material sequenced was memory CD8+ T cells sorted from blood. Subset here: CD45RO+ cells pooled with CCR7-negative TemRA cells. Receptors were obtained from a man aged 25-45 years in good health.

The chain joins TRBV30 to TRBJ1-5; D is ambiguous. Germline CDR1 and CDR2: GTSNPN and SVGIG (reference sequence). The CDR3 runs 11 residues. V was trimmed by 0 bases and J by 11 bases, leaving 8 bases between them. The CDR3 DNA sequence: TGTGCCTGGAGTGTACTAGGGACCCAGCATTTT. It translates to CAWSVLGTQHF.

The chain couples TRBV28 to TRBJ2-3; 9 bases match TRBD1. CDR3 length: 17 amino acids. The J segment lost 5 bases and the V segment lost 3 bases, leaving 12 bases of the junction unmatched. From germline, CDR1 is MDHEN and CDR2 SYDVKM. CDR3 nucleotides: TGTGCCAGCAGTTTCAATAGCTGGGGACAGGGAAGAGATACGCAGTATTTT. Encoded protein: CASSFNSWGQGRDTQYF. Variable domain in full (rest from reference TRBV28 and TRBJ2-3): DVKVTQSSRYLVKRTGEKVFLECVQDMDHENMFWYRQDPGLGLRLIYFSYDVKMKEKGDIPEGYSVSREKKERFSLILESASTNQTSMYLCASSFNSWGQGRDTQYFGPGTRLTVL.

This clone was seen just once. V usage is TRBV7-9 and J usage is TRBJ2-5; D is undetermined. The CDR3 consists of 16 residues. Germline V gives CDR1 SEHNR, CDR2 FQNEAQ (reference sequence). V was trimmed by 1 base and J by 7 bases, leaving 19 bases between them. The CDR3 protein is CASSLGPTRSLGTQYF. In DNA form, the CDR3 reads TGTGCCAGCAGCTTAGGGCCAACAAGGTCTCTAGGGACCCAGTACTTC.

This clone was counted a single time. This chain joins TRBV10-3 and TRBJ1-1, with 10 bases that match TRBD1. The germline V gene encodes CDR1 ENHRY and CDR2 SYGVKD. This CDR3 comprises 13 residues. Germline trimming cut 6 bases from V and 10 bases from J; bases unmatched to any gene: 8. The CDR3 region has the DNA TGTGCCATCAGCGGAGGACAGGGGGTGAGAGCTTTCTTT. This codes for CAISGGQGVRAFF.

The chain carries TRBV5-1 and TRBJ2-7; D unclear. Germline values: CDR1 SGHRS, CDR2 YFSETQ. CDR3 size: 12 residues. Between the trimmed V and J ends, which lost 3 bases and 4 bases, there was a span of 8 bases. CDR3 in DNA: TGCGCCAGCAGCTCAGTCTATTACGAGCAGTACTTC. Amino acid sequence: CASSSVYYEQYF.

This clone was detected only once. This sequence joins TRBV6-1 and TRBJ1-5; D is undetermined. Germline lookup yields CDR1 MNHNS and CDR2 SASEGT. V was clipped by 5 bases and J by 5 bases, with 10 bases between them. CDR3 size: 13 residues. For the CDR3, the DNA is TGTGCCAGCAGTCTGGACCGTTATCAGCCCCAGCATTTT. Translation: CASSLDRYQPQHF.